This entry lists 9 T cell receptor beta chains sequenced from one sample in a study of T cells in Graves' hyperthyroidism and ophthalmopathy. Amplified TCR beta CDR3 regions derived from RNA transcripts. Carried out on the TCR CDR3, a first-round RT-PCR used the HTBI primer set. TCRdb reprocessed the multiplex PCR reads via MiXCR and lists one record per CDR3 protein. The profile shows roughly 600,000 distinct CDR3 sequences, approximately 14% of them singletons. The sequenced sample was blood. Receptors were obtained from a woman in her 50s with Graves' ophthalmopathy.

The table lists this clonotype with many counts. This chain joins TRBV3-1 and TRBJ2-7; 9 bases agree with TRBD2. Per the germline V gene, CDR1 is LGHDT and CDR2 is YNNKEL (reference sequence). This CDR3 has 16 amino acids. The J segment lost 3 bases and the V segment lost 2 bases, leaving 8 bases of the junction unmatched. CDR3 in amino acids: CASSQMIAGDFYEQYF. The CDR3 region has the DNA TGTGCCAGCAGCCAAATGATAGCGGGAGACTTCTACGAGCAGTACTTC.

A note on this clonotype: One junction end disagrees with the germline gene, perhaps due to a read error. The rearrangement joins TRBV7-2 to TRBJ2-3, with 12 positions matching TRBD2. Germline V CDR1 and CDR2: SGHTA, FQGNSA. The CDR3 has 18 residues. The CDR3: CAGSLLTLAGGRTDTQYF. CDR3 DNA: TGTGCCGGCAGCTTACTCACCCTAGCGGGAGGGCGCACAGATACGCAGTATTTT.

This clonotype was observed a handful of times. The chain is built from TRBV7-9 and TRBJ1-3; D is uncertain. The CDR3 runs to 14 residues. Germline V gene data show CDR1 as SEHNR and CDR2 as FQNEAQ (reference sequence). Trimming removed 5 bases at V and 2 bases at J, with 10 bases between. This CDR3 is CASSPLATGNTIYF. The CDR3 nucleotides are TGTGCCAGCAGCCCCTTGGCGACTGGAAACACCATATATTTT.

This clonotype has more than one count but fewer than ten. The gene calls are TRBV6-1 and TRBJ1-5; tentatively, D is TRBD1 (5 bases). The CDR3 consists of 14 residues. Germline loops: CDR1 MNHNS, CDR2 SASEGT. The V gene lost 5 bases and the J gene lost 5 bases, with 13 bases spanning the gap. CDR3 sequence reads: CASSTRVVDQPQHF. The DNA for the CDR3 is TGTGCCAGCAGTACCAGGGTCGTTGATCAGCCCCAGCATTTT.

This clonotype was found many times. J is TRBJ1-4 and V is TRBV11-2; possibly TRBD1 for D (6 bases). In germline, CDR1 is SGHAT, CDR2 FQNNGV. The V end was cut by 0 bases, the J end by 8 bases, with 10 bases between. This CDR3 has 14 amino acids. In nucleotides, the CDR3 is TGTGCCAGCAGCTTAGACAGGGGTTGGGAAAAACTGTTTTTT. Its protein product is CASSLDRGWEKLFF.

This sequence joins TRBV10-3 and TRBJ1-2, with 8 bases identical to TRBD1. The CDR3 length is 13 residues. CDR1 and CDR2 (germline): ENHRY, SYGVKD. After removal of 6 bases from V and 5 bases from J, the junction contained 5 bases not matched to a gene. The CDR3 DNA is TGTGCCATCAGGGACAGGGTAGGATATGGCTACACCTTC. Translated: CAIRDRVGYGYTF.

This clonotype was seen many times. This chain uses TRBV5-1 with TRBJ2-7; 12 bases fit TRBD2. Germline V CDR1 and CDR2: SGHRS, YFSETQ. The CDR3 extends over 18 amino acids. The junction had 11 bases not matched to a gene; V was cut back by 4 bases and J by 0 bases. The CDR3 region is CASSLKLAGGLHSYEQYF. The CDR3 coding sequence is TGCGCCAGCAGCCTAAAACTAGCGGGAGGACTTCACTCCTACGAGCAGTACTTC.

This clonotype was detected ten times or more. The CDR3 bases are TGTGCCAGCAGCCAAGTCGGTCGAATGGAGACCCAGTACTTC. Translation: CASSQVGRMETQYF. This chain joins TRBV14 and TRBJ2-5; D is ambiguous. Trimming shortened V by 1 base and J by 5 bases, and 11 bases separated the two germline ends. This CDR3 is built from 14 residues. The germline V gene has CDR1 SGHDN and CDR2 FVKESK.

In its sample, this clonotype was seen many times. The gene calls are TRBV14 and TRBJ2-7, with D maybe TRBD1 (5 bases). The germline gives CDR1 SGHDN, CDR2 FVKESK. V was trimmed by 6 bases and J by 3 bases, leaving 9 bases between them. The CDR3 runs 12 residues. As DNA, the CDR3 is TGTGCCAGCAGTCCAGGACACTACGAGCAGTACTTC. Translating it yields CASSPGHYEQYF.